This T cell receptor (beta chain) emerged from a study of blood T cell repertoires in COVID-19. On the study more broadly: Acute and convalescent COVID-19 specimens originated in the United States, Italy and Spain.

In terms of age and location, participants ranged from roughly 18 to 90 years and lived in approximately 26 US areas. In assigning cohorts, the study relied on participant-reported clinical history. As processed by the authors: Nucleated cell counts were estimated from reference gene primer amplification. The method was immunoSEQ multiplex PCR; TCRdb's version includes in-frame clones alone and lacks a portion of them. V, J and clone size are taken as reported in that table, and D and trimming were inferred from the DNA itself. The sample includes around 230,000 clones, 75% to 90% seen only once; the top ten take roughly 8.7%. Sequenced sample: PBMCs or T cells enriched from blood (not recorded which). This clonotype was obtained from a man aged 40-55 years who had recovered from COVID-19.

The DNA for the CDR3 is TGTGCTAGTGGACCCCAGGGATGGGACACTGAAGCTTTCTTT. It translates to CASGPQGWDTEAFF. V and J are TRBV12-5 and TRBJ1-1, with D perhaps TRBD1 (5 bases). The CDR3 sequence is 14 residues long. V was clipped by 6 bases and J by 3 bases, with 14 bases between them. Germline CDR1 is LGHNT and CDR2 is FRNRAP. Full variable domain (rest looked up from reference TRBV12-5 and TRBJ1-1): DARVTQTPRHKVTEMGQEVTMRCQPILGHNTVFWYRQTMMQGLELLAYFRNRAPLDDSGMPKDRFSAEMPDATLATLKIQPSEPRDSAVYFCASGPQGWDTEAFFGQGTRLTVV.